This passage covers 10 T cell receptor beta chains from one sample sequenced in a study of T cell changes during pregnancy in multiple sclerosis. Clones were sequenced by immunoSEQ multiplex PCR, and TCRdb holds only the in-frame ones, with some missing. There are about 60,000 clones in the sample; 90% occur only once, and around 2.1% lies in the top ten. This sample comprised peripheral blood, obtained in the second trimester of pregnancy. Source of these receptors: a female donor in good health, enrolled as a control in a pregnancy study.

This chain joins TRBV13 and TRBJ2-1; D is unclear. V shed 5 bases and J shed 3 bases, with 2 bases lying between them. Germline CDR1 and CDR2: PRHDT and FYEKMQ (reference sequence). There are 11 residues in the CDR3. The CDR3: CASSLYNEQFF. In DNA form, the CDR3 reads TGTGCCAGCAGCCTCTACAATGAGCAGTTCTTC. Full variable domain (remainder filled in from reference TRBV13 and TRBJ2-1): AAGVIQSPRHLIKEKRETATLKCYPIPRHDTVYWYQQGPGQDPQFLISFYEKMQSDKGSIPDRFSAQQFSDYHSELNMSSLELGDSALYFCASSLYNEQFFGPGTRLTVL.

The V gene is TRBV2, the J gene TRBJ1-2; D gene uncertain. Trimming shortened V by 3 bases and J by 5 bases, and 10 bases separated the two germline ends. CDR1 is SNHLY and CDR2 is FYNNEI in the germline V gene. This CDR3 has 13 residues. The CDR3 DNA follows: TGTGCCAGCAGTGAGTCGCAGATATATGGCTACACCTTC. It yields the protein CASSESQIYGYTF.

The chain couples TRBV30 to TRBJ2-2; D unclear. The CDR3 runs to 13 residues. Germline CDR1 and CDR2: GTSNPN and SVGIG (reference sequence). V lost 4 bases, J lost 4 bases, and 10 bases lay in between. CDR3 bases: TGTGCCTGGAATCTAGGTTCCACCGGGGAGCTGTTTTTT. Translated, it gives CAWNLGSTGELFF.

The chain recombines TRBV19 with TRBJ2-1, with D maybe TRBD1 (5 bases). With 3 bases removed from V and 8 bases from J, the gap between germline ends came to 8 bases. Germline lookup yields CDR1 LNHDA and CDR2 SQIVND (reference sequence). The CDR3 totals 12 residues. The CDR3 loop reads CASSIGAYEQFF. CDR3 DNA sequence: TGTGCCAGTAGTATTGGGGCTTATGAGCAGTTCTTC. The variable domain in full, completed from reference TRBV19 and TRBJ2-1, reads DGGITQSPKYLFRKEGQNVTLSCEQNLNHDAMYWYRQDPGQGLRLIYYSQIVNDFQKGDIAEGYSVSREKKESFPLTVTSAQKNPTAFYLCASSIGAYEQFFGPGTRLTVL.

The chain has TRBV6-5 and TRBJ2-7; TRBD2 matches 11 bases. V lost 0 bases to trimming and J lost 4 bases; unmatched junction nucleotides: 2. Germline CDR1 is MNHEY and CDR2 is SVGAGI. The CDR3 runs to 15 residues. The DNA of the CDR3 is TGTGCCAGCAGTTACTCTAGCGGGAGGGGGTACGAGCAGTACTTC. It is translated as CASSYSSGRGYEQYF.

The CDR3 spells CASSLAQGSFGNTIYF. The CDR3 DNA reads TGTGCCAGCAGCTTAGCGCAGGGTTCTTTTGGAAACACCATATATTTT. The chain has TRBV7-2 and TRBJ1-3; D is possibly TRBD1 (5 bases). This CDR3 is 16 amino acids long. Germline V lookup: CDR1 SGHTA, CDR2 FQGNSA. Trimming stripped 0 bases from V and 3 bases from J, with 12 bases between.

The V gene is TRBV27, the J gene TRBJ2-7, with D possibly TRBD2 on 5 matching bases. The CDR3 loop spans 14 amino acids. The germline CDR1 and CDR2 sequences are MNHEY and SMNVEV (reference sequence). V was cut by 0 bases and J by 5 bases, with 11 bases left in between. CDR3 protein: CASSLSGGSDEQYF. The CDR3 DNA sequence: TGTGCCAGCAGTTTATCGGGTGGGAGTGACGAGCAGTACTTC.

The rearrangement uses TRBV18 and TRBJ1-2; D is unresolved. V lost 2 bases to trimming and J lost 0 bases, with 13 bases between them. There are 16 residues in the CDR3. Germline assignment: CDR1 KGHSH and CDR2 LQKENI. CDR3 in DNA: TGTGCCAGCTCACCAGCTAAGACTCCTGCTAACTATGGCTACACCTTC. It specifies CASSPAKTPANYGYTF.

The genes are TRBV6-1 and TRBJ2-5; 7 nucleotides line up with TRBD1. Trimming took 7 bases from V and 5 from J; bases not matched to a gene: 7. The CDR3 has 13 residues. Germline lookup yields CDR1 MNHNS and CDR2 SASEGT. CDR3 DNA sequence: TGTGCCAGCAAAAGGGGCAGGGGGGAGACCCAGTACTTC. The encoded protein is CASKRGRGETQYF.

V gene TRBV6-1 combines with J gene TRBJ2-7; D remains ambiguous. V gave up 2 bases and J gave up 6 bases, with 11 bases separating them. CDR3 length equals 13 residues. Looked up from germline, CDR1 is MNHNS and CDR2 is SASEGT. The CDR3 loop is CASSERVVLEQYF. The CDR3 DNA is TGTGCCAGCAGTGAACGGGTCGTACTCGAGCAGTACTTC.